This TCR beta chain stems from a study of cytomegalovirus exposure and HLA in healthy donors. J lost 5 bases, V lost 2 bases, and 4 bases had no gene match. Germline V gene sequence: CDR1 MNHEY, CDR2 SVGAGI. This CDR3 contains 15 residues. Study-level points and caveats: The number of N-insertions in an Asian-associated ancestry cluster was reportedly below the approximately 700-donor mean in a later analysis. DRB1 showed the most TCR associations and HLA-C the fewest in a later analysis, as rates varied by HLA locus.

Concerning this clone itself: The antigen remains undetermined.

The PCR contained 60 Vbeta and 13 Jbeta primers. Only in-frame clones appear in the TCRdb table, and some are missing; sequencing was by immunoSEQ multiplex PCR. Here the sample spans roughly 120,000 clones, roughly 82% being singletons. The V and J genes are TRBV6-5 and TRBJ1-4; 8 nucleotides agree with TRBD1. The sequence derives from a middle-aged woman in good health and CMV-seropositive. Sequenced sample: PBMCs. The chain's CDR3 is CASSYRGQGNEKLFF. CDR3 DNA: TGTGCCAGCAGTTACCGAGGACAGGGCAATGAAAAACTGTTTTTT.